What follows is one T cell receptor (beta chain) and its context. What antigen it recognizes has not been identified. Base qualities are missing; no much larger clone stands one base away. The CDR3 covers 17 residues, taking in both the cysteine and the phenylalanine. The sequence is cut down to CDR3 DNA, 51 bases in frame from base 1. V is cut back by 3 bases and J by 2 bases, with 9 bases in the junction unmatched. CDR1 and CDR2 are read off the germline V gene as SGHRS and YFSETQ. At diagnosis, tumor, uninvolved tumor-adjacent lung and peripheral blood were collected and then preserved as a mix of FFPE and fresh-frozen material. For TCR repertoire profiling, the blood samples were analyzed as peripheral blood mononuclear cells. This sample was taken from a study of T cells in localized non-small cell lung cancer (TCRdb year 2020). With regard to the full study: Comparing tumors with uninvolved tumor-adjacent lungs, the study looked at the T cell repertoires of around 250 patients with early-stage NSCLC. The cohort comprised approximately 240 treatment-naïve NSCLC patients with resected, localized lung tumors. The mean age of the NSCLC patients was about 64 years, with 130 or so men and about a hundred women.

TCR beta CDR3 regions were sequenced from DNA using the immunoSEQ Assay. As for the original processing: To compute T cell density, TCR beta template counts were normalized to usable DNA, which was estimated by amplifying housekeeping genes. Using the preseqR package, richness was estimated by extrapolating to 120,000 templates for tissue samples and 400,000 templates for PBMC samples. Clonality was calculated as one minus Pielou's evenness. To identify tissue-enriched TCRs, differential abundance testing was run on productive amino-acid clonotypes with a minimum total count of 5 and an alpha of 0.1. The Jaccard Index and the Morisita Overlap Index were used to measure repertoire overlap between compartments. TCR beta CDR3s were clustered by GLIPH together with public tetramer-defined viral CDR3s, and at least three viral sequences plus V-gene enrichment were required for viral motifs. TCRdb holds this immuneACCESS table with in-frame rearrangements only. Some clones are missing; in checked studies, unresolved V genes explain under half, and the rest has no known cause. For V, J and clone size, that table is used; D and trimming come from the DNA. The sample yields about 46,000 clones; under 90% were counted once. The ten most abundant clones make up roughly 17% of the sample.

General findings and caveats noted by the study authors: The highest T cell clonality was observed in uninvolved tumor-adjacent lung, where clonality exceeded that of tumor, suggesting that antigenic responses were more focused in uninvolved tumor-adjacent lung. A median of 57 of the top 100 tumor clones turned up in the paired uninvolved adjacent lung, and roughly 28 of those clones also ranked among the top 100 of that same adjacent lung. Multi-region tumor sequencing was not performed, so intratumor heterogeneity could not be excluded. Longer overall survival was associated with higher blood T cell density, whereas shorter survival was associated with higher adjacent-lung clonality. Because the study design was exploratory, TCR variables were selected using unadjusted p-values without false-discovery rate correction.

This sample comprised peripheral blood mononuclear cells, obtained before any cancer treatment. This receptor was obtained from a man aged 35 to 69 with stage III lung adenocarcinoma. The chain is made from TRBV5-1 and TRBJ1-5, with 9 bases aligning to TRBD1. CDR3 region: CASSSRDRELGNQPQHF. The sequenced DNA is TGCGCCAGCAGCTCCCGGGACAGGGAATTAGGCAATCAGCCCCAGCATTTT.